The present T cell receptor (beta chain) was sequenced within a study of cytomegalovirus exposure and HLA in healthy donors. Study-wide context: The 120 or so validation repertoires were produced on the same platform as the 550 to 750 repertoires of the first cohort. This was reported in a later analysis.

Data came from immunoSEQ multiplex PCR; TCRdb stores just in-frame clones and leaves some out. This table holds some 150,000 clones, more than 70% found once. Points from the study as a whole: Published work reported that the classifier diagnosed cytomegalovirus status with high specificity and sensitivity.

A remark on this clone: Its matching antigen is unknown.

The specimen was PBMCs. This receptor was obtained from a man aged 18 to 29 in good health and CMV-seronegative.

CDR3 amino acids: CATSDGTGRQPQHF. The CDR3 nucleotides are TGTGCCACCAGTGACGGGACAGGGCGTCAGCCCCAGCATTTT. V usage is TRBV15 and J usage is TRBJ1-5; TRBD1 matches at 9 bases. The germline gives CDR1 LNHNV, CDR2 YYDKDF (reference sequence). This CDR3 spans 14 amino acids. With 6 bases clipped from V and 6 bases from J, the junction kept 6 bases outside the gene matches.